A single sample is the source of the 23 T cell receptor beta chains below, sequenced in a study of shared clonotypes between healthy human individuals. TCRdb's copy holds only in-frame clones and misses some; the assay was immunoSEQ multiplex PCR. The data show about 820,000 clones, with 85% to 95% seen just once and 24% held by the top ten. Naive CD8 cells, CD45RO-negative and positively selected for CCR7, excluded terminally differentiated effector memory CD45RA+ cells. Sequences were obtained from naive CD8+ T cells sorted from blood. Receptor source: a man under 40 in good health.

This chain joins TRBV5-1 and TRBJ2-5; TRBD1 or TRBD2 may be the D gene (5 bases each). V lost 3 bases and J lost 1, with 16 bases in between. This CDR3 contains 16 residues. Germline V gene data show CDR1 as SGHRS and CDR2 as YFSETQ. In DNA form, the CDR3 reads TGCGCCAGCAGCTCCCGGGACGTAGGGCGCCAAGAGACCCAGTACTTC. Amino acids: CASSSRDVGRQETQYF. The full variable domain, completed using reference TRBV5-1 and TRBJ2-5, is KAGVTQTPRYLIKTRGQQVTLSCSPISGHRSVSWYQQTPGQGLQFLFEYFSETQRNKGNFPGRFSGRQFSNSRSEMNVSTLELGDSALYLCASSSRDVGRQETQYFGPGTRLLVL.

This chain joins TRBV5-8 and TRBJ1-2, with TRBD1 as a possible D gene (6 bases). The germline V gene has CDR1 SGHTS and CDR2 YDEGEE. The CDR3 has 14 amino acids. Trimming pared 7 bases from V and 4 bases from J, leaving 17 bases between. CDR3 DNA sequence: TGTGCCAGCGCCCCAGGTGGGGGCTCCTATGGCTACACCTTC. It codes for CASAPGGGSYGYTF.

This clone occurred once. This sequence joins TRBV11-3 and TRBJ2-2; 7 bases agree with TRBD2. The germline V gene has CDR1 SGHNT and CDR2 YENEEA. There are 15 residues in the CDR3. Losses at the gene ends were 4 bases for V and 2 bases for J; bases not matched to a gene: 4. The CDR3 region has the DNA TGTGCCAGCAGCTCCCGGGACTATAACACCGGGGAGCTGTTTTTT. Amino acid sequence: CASSSRDYNTGELFF. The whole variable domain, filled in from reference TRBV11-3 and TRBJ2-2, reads EAGVVQSPRYKIIEKKQPVAFWCNPISGHNTLYWYLQNLGQGPELLIRYENEEAVDDSQLPKDRFSAERLKGVDSTLKIQPAELGDSAVYLCASSSRDYNTGELFFGEGSRLTVL.

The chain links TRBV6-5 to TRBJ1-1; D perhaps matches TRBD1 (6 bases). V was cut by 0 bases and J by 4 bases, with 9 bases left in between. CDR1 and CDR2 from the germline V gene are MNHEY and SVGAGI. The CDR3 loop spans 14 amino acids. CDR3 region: CASSYSRGLTEAFF. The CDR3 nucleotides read TGTGCCAGCAGTTACTCCCGGGGGCTCACTGAAGCTTTCTTT.

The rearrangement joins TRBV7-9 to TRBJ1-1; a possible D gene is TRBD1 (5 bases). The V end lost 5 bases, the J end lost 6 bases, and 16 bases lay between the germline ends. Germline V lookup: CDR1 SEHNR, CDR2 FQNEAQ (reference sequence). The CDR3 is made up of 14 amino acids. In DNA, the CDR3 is TGTGCCAGCAGCGGCCACAGGACTTACCCTGAAGCTTTCTTT. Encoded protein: CASSGHRTYPEAFF.

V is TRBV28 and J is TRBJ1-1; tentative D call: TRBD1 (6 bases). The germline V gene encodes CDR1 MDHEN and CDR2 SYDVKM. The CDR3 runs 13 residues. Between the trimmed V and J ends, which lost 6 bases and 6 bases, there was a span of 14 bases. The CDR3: CASSSTGYPEAFF. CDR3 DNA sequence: TGTGCCAGCAGCTCCACAGGGTACCCTGAAGCTTTCTTT.

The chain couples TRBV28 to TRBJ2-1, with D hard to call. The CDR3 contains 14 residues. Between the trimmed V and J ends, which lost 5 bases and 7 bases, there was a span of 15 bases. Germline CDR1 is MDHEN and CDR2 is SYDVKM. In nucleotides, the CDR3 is TGTGCCAGCAGTAGCGCTAGTTTCTTAAATGAGCAGTTCTTC. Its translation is CASSSASFLNEQFF.

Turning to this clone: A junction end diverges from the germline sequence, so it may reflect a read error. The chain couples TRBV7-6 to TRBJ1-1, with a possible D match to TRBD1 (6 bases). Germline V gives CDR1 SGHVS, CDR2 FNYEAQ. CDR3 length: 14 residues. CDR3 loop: CASSPMGARTEVFF. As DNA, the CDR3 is TGTGCCAGCAGCCCTATGGGGGCGAGGACTGAAGTTTTCTTT.

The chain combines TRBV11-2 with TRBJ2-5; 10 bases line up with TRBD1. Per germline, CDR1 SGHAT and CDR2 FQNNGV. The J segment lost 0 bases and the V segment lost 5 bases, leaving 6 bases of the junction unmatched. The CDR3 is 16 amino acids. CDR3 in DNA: TGTGCCAGCAGCCTTGGGACAGGGGCCCACCAAGAGACCCAGTACTTC. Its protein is CASSLGTGAHQETQYF.

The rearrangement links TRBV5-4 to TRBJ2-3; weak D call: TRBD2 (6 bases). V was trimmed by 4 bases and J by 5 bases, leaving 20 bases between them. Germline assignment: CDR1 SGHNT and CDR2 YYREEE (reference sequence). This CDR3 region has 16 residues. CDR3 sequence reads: CASSPAWASELDTQYF. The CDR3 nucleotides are TGTGCCAGCAGCCCCGCCTGGGCTAGCGAATTAGATACGCAGTATTTT.

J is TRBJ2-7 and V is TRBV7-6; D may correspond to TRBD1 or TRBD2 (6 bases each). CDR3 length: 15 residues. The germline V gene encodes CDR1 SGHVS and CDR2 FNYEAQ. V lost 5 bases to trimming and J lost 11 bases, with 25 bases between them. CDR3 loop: CASSETGTPYSGEYF. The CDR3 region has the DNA TGTGCCAGCAGCGAGACCGGGACACCATACTCGGGAGAGTACTTC.

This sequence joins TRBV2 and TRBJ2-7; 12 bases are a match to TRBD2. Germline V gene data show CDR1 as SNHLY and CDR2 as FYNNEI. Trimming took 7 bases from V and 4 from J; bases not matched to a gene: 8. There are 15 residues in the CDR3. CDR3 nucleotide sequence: TGTGCCAGCACCACGCTAGCGGGAGGGCCTTACGAGCAGTACTTC. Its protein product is CASTTLAGGPYEQYF.

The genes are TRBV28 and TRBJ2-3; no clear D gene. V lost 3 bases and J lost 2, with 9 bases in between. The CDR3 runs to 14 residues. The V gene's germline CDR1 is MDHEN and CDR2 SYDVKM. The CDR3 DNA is TGTGCCAGCAGTTTCGGCGCGAACACAGATACGCAGTATTTT. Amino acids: CASSFGANTDTQYF.

CDR3 DNA: TGTGCCAGCTCACCCCTTAACAGGCTGGATACGCAGTATTTT. Its protein product is CASSPLNRLDTQYF. The chain is built from TRBV18 and TRBJ2-3, with D possibly TRBD1 on 5 matching bases. The CDR3 extends over 14 amino acids. Trimming took off 3 bases at V and 6 bases at J, with 13 bases between the two ends. Germline V gene sequence: CDR1 KGHSH, CDR2 LQKENI.

The chain's CDR3 is CASSFGRGSEAFF. CDR3 coding DNA: TGTGCCAGCAGTTTCGGCAGGGGCTCTGAAGCTTTCTTT. The gene calls are TRBV27 and TRBJ1-1; the D gene is possibly TRBD1 (6 bases). Per germline, CDR1 MNHEY and CDR2 SMNVEV (reference sequence). V lost 3 bases and J lost 6, with 11 bases in between. CDR3 length equals 13 residues.

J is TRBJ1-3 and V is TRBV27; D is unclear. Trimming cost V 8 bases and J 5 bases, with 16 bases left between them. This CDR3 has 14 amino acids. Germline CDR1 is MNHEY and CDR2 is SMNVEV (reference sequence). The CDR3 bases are TGTGCCAGCGGTACCCGGACCGAACGAAACACCATATATTTT. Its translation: CASGTRTERNTIYF.

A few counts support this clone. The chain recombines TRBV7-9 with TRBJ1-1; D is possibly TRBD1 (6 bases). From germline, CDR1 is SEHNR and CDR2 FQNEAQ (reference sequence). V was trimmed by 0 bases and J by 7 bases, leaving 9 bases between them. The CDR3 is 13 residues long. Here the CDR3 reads CASSLADSLEAFF. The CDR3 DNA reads TGTGCCAGCAGCTTAGCGGACAGCCTTGAAGCTTTCTTT.

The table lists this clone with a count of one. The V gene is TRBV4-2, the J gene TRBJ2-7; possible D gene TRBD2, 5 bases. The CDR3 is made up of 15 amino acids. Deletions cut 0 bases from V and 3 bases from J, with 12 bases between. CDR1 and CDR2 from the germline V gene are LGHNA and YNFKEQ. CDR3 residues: CASSQDPGNSYEQYF. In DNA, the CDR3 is TGTGCCAGCAGCCAAGATCCGGGGAATAGCTACGAGCAGTACTTC.

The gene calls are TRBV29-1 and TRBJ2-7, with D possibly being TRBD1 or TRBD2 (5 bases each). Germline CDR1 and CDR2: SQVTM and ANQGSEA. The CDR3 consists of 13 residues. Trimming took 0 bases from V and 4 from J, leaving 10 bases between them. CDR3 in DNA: TGCAGCGTTGAAGAGGAGGCAGGGTACGAGCAGTACTTC. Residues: CSVEEEAGYEQYF.

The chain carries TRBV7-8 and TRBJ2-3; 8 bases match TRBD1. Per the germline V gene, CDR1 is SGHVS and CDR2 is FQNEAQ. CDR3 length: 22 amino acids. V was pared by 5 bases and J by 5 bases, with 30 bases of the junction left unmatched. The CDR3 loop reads CASSPQRAGGPGRRPRGDTQYF. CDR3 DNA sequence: TGTGCCAGCAGCCCCCAGAGAGCAGGGGGCCCAGGGCGGAGACCCCGCGGAGATACGCAGTATTTT.

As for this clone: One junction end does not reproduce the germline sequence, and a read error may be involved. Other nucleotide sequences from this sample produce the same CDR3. The CDR3 DNA reads TGTGCCAGCAGTTCATTAGCGGGAGCCTACAATGAGCAATTCTTC. Amino acid sequence: CASSSLAGAYNEQFF. The genes are TRBV6-5 and TRBJ2-1; 9 bases agree with TRBD2. Germline CDR1 and CDR2: MNHEY and SVGAGI. The CDR3 has 15 residues.

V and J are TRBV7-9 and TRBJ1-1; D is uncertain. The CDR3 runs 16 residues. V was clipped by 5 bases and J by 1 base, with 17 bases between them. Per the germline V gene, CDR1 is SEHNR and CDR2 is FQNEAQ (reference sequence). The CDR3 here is CASSQTNREANTEAFF. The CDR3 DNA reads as TGTGCCAGCAGCCAAACAAACCGGGAAGCGAACACTGAAGCTTTCTTT.

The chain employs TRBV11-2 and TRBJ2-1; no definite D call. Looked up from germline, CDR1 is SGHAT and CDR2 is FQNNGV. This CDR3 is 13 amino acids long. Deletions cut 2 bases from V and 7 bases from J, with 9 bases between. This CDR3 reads CASSLWASNEQFF. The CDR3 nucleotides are TGTGCCAGCAGCTTATGGGCGAGTAATGAGCAGTTCTTC. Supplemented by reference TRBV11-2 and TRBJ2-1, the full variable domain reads EAGVAQSPRYKIIEKRQSVAFWCNPISGHATLYWYQQILGQGPKLLIQFQNNGVVDDSQLPKDRFSAERLKGVDSTLKIQPAKLEDSAVYLCASSLWASNEQFFGPGTRLTVL.